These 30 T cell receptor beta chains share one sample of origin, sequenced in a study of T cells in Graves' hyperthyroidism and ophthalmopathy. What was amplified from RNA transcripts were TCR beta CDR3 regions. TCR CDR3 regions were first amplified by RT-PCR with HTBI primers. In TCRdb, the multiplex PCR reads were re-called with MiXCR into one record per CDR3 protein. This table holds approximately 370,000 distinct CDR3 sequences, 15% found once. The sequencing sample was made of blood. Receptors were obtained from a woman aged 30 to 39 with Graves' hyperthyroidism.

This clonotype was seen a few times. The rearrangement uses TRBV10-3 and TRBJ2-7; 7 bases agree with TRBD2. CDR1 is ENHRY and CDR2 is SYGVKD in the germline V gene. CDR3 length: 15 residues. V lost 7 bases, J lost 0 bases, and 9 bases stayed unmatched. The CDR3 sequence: CAINGGERDSYEQYF. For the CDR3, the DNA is TGTGCCATCAATGGAGGCGAGCGGGACTCCTACGAGCAGTACTTC.

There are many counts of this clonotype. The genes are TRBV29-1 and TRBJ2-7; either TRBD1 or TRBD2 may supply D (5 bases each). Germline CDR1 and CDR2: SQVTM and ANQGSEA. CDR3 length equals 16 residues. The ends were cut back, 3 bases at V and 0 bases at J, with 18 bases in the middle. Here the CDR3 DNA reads TGCAGCGTTGATGGGGGACGGGGAAGGAGCTCCTACGAGCAGTACTTC. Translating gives CSVDGGRGRSSYEQYF.

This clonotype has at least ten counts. The CDR3 here is CASSQDRTQGYSGNTIYF. CDR3 in DNA: TGTGCCAGCAGCCAAGATCGGACACAGGGTTACTCTGGAAACACCATATATTTT. This chain uses TRBV3-1 with TRBJ1-3; D might be TRBD1 (6 bases). CDR3 size: 18 residues. Trimming pared 0 bases from V and 0 bases from J, leaving 15 bases between. Looked up from germline, CDR1 is LGHDT and CDR2 is YNNKEL (reference sequence).

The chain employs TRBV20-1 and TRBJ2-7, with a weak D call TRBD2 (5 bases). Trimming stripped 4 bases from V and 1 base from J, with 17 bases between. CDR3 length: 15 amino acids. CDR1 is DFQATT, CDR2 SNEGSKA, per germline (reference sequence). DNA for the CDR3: TGCAGTGCTACCCGTCCGGGGTTACGGTCCTACGAGCAGTACTTC. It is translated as CSATRPGLRSYEQYF.

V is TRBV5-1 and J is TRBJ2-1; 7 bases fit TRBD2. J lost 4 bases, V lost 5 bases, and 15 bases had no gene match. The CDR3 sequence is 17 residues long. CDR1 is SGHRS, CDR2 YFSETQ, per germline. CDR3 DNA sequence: TGCGCCAGCAGTCGAAGTCCCGGGACTACTTCATACAATGAGCAGTTCTTC. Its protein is CASSRSPGTTSYNEQFF.

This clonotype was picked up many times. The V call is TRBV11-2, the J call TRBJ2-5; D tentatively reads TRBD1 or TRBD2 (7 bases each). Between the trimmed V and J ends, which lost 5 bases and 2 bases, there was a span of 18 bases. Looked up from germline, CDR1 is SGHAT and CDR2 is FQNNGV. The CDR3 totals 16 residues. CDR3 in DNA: TGTGCCAGCAGCCCTGGGGGGGACAGATATCAAGAGACCCAGTACTTC. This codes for CASSPGGDRYQETQYF.

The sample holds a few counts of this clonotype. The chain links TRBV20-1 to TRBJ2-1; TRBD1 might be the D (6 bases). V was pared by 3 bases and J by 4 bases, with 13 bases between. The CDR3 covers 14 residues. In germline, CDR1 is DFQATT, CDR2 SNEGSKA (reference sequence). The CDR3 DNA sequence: TGCAGTGCTAGGGACAGCTATTCGTACAATGAGCAGTTCTTC. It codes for CSARDSYSYNEQFF.

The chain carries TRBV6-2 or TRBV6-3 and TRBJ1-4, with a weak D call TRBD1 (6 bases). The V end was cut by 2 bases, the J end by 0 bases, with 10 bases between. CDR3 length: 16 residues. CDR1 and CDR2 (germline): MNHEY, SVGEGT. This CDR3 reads CASSYRAGATNEKLFF. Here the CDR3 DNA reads TGTGCCAGCAGTTACAGGGCAGGGGCAACTAATGAAAAACTGTTTTTT.

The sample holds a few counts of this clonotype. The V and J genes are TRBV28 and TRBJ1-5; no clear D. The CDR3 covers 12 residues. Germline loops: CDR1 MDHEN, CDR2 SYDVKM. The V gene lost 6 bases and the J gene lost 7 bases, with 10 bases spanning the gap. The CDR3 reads CASSQSAQPQHF. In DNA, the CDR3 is TGTGCCAGCAGCCAATCGGCCCAGCCCCAGCATTTT.

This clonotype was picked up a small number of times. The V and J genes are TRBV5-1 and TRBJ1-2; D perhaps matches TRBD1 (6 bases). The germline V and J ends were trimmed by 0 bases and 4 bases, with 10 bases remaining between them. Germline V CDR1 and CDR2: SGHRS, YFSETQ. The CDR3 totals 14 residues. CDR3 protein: CASSLVQGGYGYTF. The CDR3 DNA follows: TGCGCCAGCAGCTTGGTACAGGGTGGCTATGGCTACACCTTC.

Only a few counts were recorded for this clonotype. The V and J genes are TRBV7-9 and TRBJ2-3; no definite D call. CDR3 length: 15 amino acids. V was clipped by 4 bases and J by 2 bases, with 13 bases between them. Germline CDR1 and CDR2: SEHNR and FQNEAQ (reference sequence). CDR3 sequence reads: CASSSGPPVTDTQYF. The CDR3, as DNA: TGTGCCAGCAGCTCGGGTCCCCCCGTCACAGATACGCAGTATTTT. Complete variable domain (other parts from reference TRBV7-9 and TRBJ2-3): DTGVSQNPRHKITKRGQNVTFRCDPISEHNRLYWYRQTLGQGPEFLTYFQNEAQLEKSRLLSDRFSAERPKGSFSTLEIQRTEQGDSAMYLCASSSGPPVTDTQYFGPGTRLTVL.

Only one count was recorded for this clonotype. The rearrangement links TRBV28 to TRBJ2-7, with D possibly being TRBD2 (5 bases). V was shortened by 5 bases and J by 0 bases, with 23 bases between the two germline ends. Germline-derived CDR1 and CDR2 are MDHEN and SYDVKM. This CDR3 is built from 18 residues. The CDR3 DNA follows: TGTGCCAGCAGTAACACGGAGGAGGCTTCAACAATCTCCTACGAGCAGTACTTC. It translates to CASSNTEEASTISYEQYF.

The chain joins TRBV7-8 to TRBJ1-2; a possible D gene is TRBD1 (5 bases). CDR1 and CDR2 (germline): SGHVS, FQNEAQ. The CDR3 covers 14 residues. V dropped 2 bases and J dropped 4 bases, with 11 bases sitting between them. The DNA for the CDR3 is TGTGCCAGCAGCTTAATCATCGGGGGCTATGGCTACACCTTC. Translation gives CASSLIIGGYGYTF.

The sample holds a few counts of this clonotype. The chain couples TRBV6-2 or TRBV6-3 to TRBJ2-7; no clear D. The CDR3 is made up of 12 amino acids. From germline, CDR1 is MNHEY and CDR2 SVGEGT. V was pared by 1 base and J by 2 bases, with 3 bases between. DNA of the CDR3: TGTGCCAGCAGTTACTATCCCTACGAGCAGTACTTC. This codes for CASSYYPYEQYF.

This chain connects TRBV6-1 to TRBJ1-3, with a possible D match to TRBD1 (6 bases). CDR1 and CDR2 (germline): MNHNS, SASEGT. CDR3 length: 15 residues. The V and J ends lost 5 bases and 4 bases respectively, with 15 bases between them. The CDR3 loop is CASSSQGLPGNTIYF. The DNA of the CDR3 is TGTGCCAGCAGTTCCCAGGGGCTACCCGGAAACACCATATATTTT.

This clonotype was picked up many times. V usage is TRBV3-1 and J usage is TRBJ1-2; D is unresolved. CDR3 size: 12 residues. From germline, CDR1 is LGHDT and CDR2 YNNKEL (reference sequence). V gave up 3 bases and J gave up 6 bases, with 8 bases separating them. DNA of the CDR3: TGTGCCAGCAGCCAGGCTGAGGATGGCTACACCTTC. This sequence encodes CASSQAEDGYTF.

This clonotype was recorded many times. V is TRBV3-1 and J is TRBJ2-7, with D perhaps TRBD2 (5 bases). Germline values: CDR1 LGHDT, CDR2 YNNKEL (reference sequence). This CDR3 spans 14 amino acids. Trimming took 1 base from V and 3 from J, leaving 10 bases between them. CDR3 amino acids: CASSQVGGRYEQYF. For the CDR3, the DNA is TGTGCCAGCAGCCAAGTCGGCGGGCGCTACGAGCAGTACTTC.

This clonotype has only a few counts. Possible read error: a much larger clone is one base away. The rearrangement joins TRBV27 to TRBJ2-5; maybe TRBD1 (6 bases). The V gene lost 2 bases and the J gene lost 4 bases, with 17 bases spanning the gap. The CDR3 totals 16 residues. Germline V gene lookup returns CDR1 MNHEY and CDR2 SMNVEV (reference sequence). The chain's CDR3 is CASSLQAPRGGETQYF. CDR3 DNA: TGTGCCAGCAGTTTACAGGCGCCCAGGGGTGGAGAGACCCAGTACTTC.

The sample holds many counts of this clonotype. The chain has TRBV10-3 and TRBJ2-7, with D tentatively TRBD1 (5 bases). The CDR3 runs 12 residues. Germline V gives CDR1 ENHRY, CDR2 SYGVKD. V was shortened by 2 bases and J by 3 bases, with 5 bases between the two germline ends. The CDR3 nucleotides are TGTGCCATCAGTGAGGACAGCTACGAGCAGTACTTC. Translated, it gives CAISEDSYEQYF.

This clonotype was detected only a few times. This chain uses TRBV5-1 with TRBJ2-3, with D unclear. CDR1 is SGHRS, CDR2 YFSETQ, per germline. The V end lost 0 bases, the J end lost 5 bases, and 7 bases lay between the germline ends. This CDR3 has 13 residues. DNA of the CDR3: TGCGCCAGCAGCTTGGAATTTGGAGATACGCAGTATTTT. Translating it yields CASSLEFGDTQYF.

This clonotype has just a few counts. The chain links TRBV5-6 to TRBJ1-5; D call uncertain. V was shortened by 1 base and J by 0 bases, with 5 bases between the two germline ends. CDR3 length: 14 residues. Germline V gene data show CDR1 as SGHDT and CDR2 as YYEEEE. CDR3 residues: CASSLSYSNQPQHF. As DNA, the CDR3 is TGTGCCAGCAGCTTGTCCTATAGCAATCAGCCCCAGCATTTT.

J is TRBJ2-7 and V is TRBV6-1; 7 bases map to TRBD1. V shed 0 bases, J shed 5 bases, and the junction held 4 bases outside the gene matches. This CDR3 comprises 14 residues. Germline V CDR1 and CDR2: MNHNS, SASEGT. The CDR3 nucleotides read TGTGCCAGCAGTGAAGCGGGACAGCTGGACGAGCAGTACTTC. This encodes CASSEAGQLDEQYF.

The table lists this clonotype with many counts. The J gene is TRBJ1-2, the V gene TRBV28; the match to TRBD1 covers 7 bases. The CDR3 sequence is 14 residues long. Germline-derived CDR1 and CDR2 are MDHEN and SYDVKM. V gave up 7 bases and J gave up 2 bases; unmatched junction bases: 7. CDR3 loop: CASTQQGSNYGYTF. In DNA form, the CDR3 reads TGTGCCAGCACCCAACAGGGGTCGAACTATGGCTACACCTTC.

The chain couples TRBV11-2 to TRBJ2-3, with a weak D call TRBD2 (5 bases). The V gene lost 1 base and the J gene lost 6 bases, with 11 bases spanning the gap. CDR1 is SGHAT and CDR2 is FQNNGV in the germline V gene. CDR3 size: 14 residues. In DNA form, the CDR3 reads TGTGCCAGCAGCTTAGTAACTAGTACCGATACGCAGTATTTT. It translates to CASSLVTSTDTQYF.

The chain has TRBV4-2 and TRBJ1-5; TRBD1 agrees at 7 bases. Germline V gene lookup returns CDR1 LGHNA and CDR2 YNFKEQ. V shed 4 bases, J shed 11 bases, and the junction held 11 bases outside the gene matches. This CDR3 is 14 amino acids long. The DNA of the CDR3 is TGTGCCAGCAGCCCTACAGGGGCGAATGGGGCCCAGCATTTT. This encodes CASSPTGANGAQHF.

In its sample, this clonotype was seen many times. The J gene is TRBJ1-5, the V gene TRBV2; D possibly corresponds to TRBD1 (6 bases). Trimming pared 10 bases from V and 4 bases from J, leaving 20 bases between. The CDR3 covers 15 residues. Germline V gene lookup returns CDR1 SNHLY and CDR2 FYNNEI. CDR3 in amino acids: CAIRRGAGENQPQHF. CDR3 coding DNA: TGTGCCATCCGAAGGGGGGCCGGGGAGAATCAGCCCCAGCATTTT. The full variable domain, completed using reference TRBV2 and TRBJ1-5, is EPEVTQTPSHQVTQMGQEVILRCVPISNHLYFYWYRQILGQKVEFLVSFYNNEISEKSEIFDDQFSVERPDGSNFTLKIRSTKLEDSAMYFCAIRRGAGENQPQHFGDGTRLSIL.

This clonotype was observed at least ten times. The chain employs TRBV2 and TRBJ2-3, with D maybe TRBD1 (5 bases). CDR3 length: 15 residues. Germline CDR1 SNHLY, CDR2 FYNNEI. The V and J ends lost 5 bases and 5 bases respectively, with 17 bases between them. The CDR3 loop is CASSWLQASGDTQYF. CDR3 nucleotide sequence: TGTGCCAGCAGTTGGTTACAGGCCTCTGGAGATACGCAGTATTTT.

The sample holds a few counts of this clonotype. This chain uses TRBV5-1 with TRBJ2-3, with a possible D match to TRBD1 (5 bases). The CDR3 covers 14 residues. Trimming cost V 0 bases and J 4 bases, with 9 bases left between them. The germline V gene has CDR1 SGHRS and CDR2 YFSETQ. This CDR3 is CASSLEWGADTQYF. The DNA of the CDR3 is TGCGCCAGCAGCTTGGAGTGGGGCGCAGATACGCAGTATTTT.

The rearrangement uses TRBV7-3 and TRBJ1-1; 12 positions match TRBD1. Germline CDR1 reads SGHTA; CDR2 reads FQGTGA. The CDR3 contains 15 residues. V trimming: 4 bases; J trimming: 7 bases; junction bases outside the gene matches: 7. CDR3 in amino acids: CASSSRDRGLGEAFF. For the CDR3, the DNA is TGTGCCAGCAGCTCCCGGGACAGGGGGCTCGGTGAAGCTTTCTTT. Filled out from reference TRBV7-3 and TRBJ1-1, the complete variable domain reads GAGVSQTPSNKVTEKGKYVELRCDPISGHTALYWYRQSLGQGPEFLIYFQGTGAADDSGLPNDRFFAVRPEGSVSTLKIQRTERGDSAVYLCASSSRDRGLGEAFFGQGTRLTVV.

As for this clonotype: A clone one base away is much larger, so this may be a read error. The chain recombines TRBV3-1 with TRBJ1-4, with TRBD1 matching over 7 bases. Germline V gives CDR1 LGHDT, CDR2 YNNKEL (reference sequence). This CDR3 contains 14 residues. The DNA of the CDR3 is TGTGCCGGCAGCCAAGCAGGGGGGAATGAAAAACTGTTTTTT. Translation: CAGSQAGGNEKLFF.